This T cell receptor beta chain emerged from a study of control samples from healthy donors and cancer patients. Some clones are missing from TCRdb's copy, which holds only in-frame ones; the method was immunoSEQ multiplex PCR. The repertoire holds tens of thousands of clones, with 85% to 95% as singletons. This CDR3 is built from 14 residues. Per the germline V gene, CDR1 is SGHTA and CDR2 is FQGTGA. Germline trimming cut 4 bases from V and 4 bases from J; bases unmatched to any gene: 4. The sequencing sample was made of blood. This clonotype was obtained from a man aged 25-40 years in good health. J is TRBJ1-1 and V is TRBV7-3; 9 bases map to TRBD1. CDR3 DNA: TGTGCCAGCAGCTCAGGGACAGGGAGCACTGAAGCTTTCTTT. Translation: CASSSGTGSTEAFF. Together with reference TRBV7-3 and TRBJ1-1, the CDR3 gives the full variable domain: GAGVSQTPSNKVTEKGKYVELRCDPISGHTALYWYRQSLGQGPEFLIYFQGTGAADDSGLPNDRFFAVRPEGSVSTLKIQRTERGDSAVYLCASSSGTGSTEAFFGQGTRLTVV.